This T cell receptor (beta chain) emerged from a study of CD8+ T cells in alopecia areata. With regard to this clone: What it binds is not known.

Treatment in this sample: oral pan-JAK inhibitor, 5-10 mg twice daily. CDR3 size: 12 residues. V was clipped by 1 base and J by 4 bases; unmatched bases: 0. Germline V CDR1 and CDR2: GTSNPN, SVGIG (reference sequence). Study-wide results and limits: Expanded CD8+ clones among the top 100, and scalp clonality, were significantly decreased by tofacitinib. It was observed that many expanded lesional clones persisted in scalp and blood during tofacitinib.

Sequencing relied on a cDNA template that was reverse transcribed from extracted RNA. Clones were sequenced by immunoSEQ multiplex PCR, and TCRdb holds only the in-frame ones, with some missing. The repertoire holds more than 150,000 clones, with about three fifths as singletons. J is TRBJ1-2 and V is TRBV30; 7 nucleotides agree with TRBD1. This TCR was sampled from a human donor with alopecia areata. This material consisted of CD4+ T cells sorted from blood, taken at week 4, from a patient treated with tofacitinib. DNA for the CDR3: TGTGCCTGGAGTGGGGACAGCTATGGCTACACCTTC. This encodes CAWSGDSYGYTF.